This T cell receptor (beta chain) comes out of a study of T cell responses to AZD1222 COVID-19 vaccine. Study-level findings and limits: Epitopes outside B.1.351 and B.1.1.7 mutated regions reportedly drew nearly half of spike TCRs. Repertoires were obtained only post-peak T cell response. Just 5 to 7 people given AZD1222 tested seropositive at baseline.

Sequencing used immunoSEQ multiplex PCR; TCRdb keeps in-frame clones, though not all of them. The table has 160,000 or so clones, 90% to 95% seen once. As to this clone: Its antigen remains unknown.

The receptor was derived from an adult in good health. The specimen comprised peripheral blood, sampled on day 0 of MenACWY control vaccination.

The CDR3 coding sequence is TGTGCCAGCAACTTGGACAGGGGCACTGAAGCTTTCTTT. The encoded protein is CASNLDRGTEAFF. The chain couples TRBV2 to TRBJ1-1; 9 positions match TRBD1. CDR1 is SNHLY, CDR2 FYNNEI, per germline. J gave up 4 bases and V 7 bases, and 4 bases lay outside the gene matches. The CDR3 totals 13 residues.